This T cell receptor (beta chain) appears in the sequencing data of a study of cytomegalovirus exposure and HLA in healthy donors. Both 60 Vbeta primers and 13 Jbeta primers went into the PCR. Clones were read by immunoSEQ multiplex PCR, and TCRdb kept only the in-frame ones, dropping some. The data hold roughly 95,000 clones, with 80% to 90% observed a single time. The CDR3 runs to 13 residues. Germline V lookup: CDR1 MGHDK, CDR2 SYGVNS. V gave up 6 bases and J gave up 7 bases, with 15 bases separating them. The chain carries TRBV25-1 and TRBJ1-2, with a weak D call TRBD1 (5 bases). The receptor comes from a man aged 30 to 39 in good health and CMV-seropositive. Sequencing was performed on PBMCs. CDR3 bases: TGTGCCAGCAGAGAAGACAGCGAAATTGGCTACACCTTC. Amino acid sequence: CASREDSEIGYTF.